Shown below are 31 T cell receptor beta chains from a single sample sequenced in a study of blood T cell repertoires in COVID-19. The repertoire was sequenced with immunoSEQ multiplex PCR; TCRdb's copy has only in-frame clones and lacks some. The sample includes approximately 270,000 clones, almost 90% seen only once; the top ten take over 1.2%. The specimen sequenced was peripheral blood. These receptors came from a man older than 75 with acute or convalescent COVID-19.

The V gene is TRBV4-3, the J gene TRBJ2-2, with 7 positions matching TRBD2. CDR3 length equals 13 residues. The germline V gene has CDR1 LGHNA and CDR2 YSLEER. V shed 3 bases, J shed 6 bases, and the junction held 1 base outside the gene matches. CDR3 loop: CASSQTSPGELFF. In nucleotides, the CDR3 is TGCGCCAGCAGCCAGACTAGCCCCGGGGAGCTGTTTTTT.

This clone was detected a few times. The chain carries TRBV2 and TRBJ2-7, with 7 bases aligning to TRBD2. The CDR3 covers 14 residues. Germline CDR1 and CDR2: SNHLY and FYNNEI. Trimming removed 6 bases from V and 2 bases from J; junction bases left unmatched: 7. For the CDR3, the DNA is TGTGCCAGCAGGGCGTGGGGGGGTACCTACGAGCAGTACTTC. It is translated as CASRAWGGTYEQYF.

This clone was seen once. The CDR3 loop is CASSFRGRQPQHF. In DNA form, the CDR3 reads TGTGCCAGTAGTTTCAGGGGTCGTCAGCCCCAGCATTTT. J is TRBJ1-5 and V is TRBV19; D may be TRBD1 (6 bases). Germline V gene data show CDR1 as LNHDA and CDR2 as SQIVND (reference sequence). There are 13 residues in the CDR3. The ends were cut back, 5 bases at V and 6 bases at J, with 11 bases in the middle.

The chain's CDR3 is CASSSSGSSYEQYF. The CDR3 coding sequence is TGTGCCAGCAGCTCTAGCGGTAGCTCCTACGAGCAGTACTTC. The chain has TRBV7-2 and TRBJ2-7, with 7 bases aligning to TRBD2. Germline assignment: CDR1 SGHTA and CDR2 FQGNSA. This CDR3 has 14 residues. The junction had 3 bases not matched to a gene; V was cut back by 4 bases and J by 0 bases.

The rearrangement uses TRBV11-2 and TRBJ1-1, with a weak D call TRBD1 (5 bases). V was cut by 0 bases and J by 8 bases, with 13 bases left in between. Germline-derived CDR1 and CDR2 are SGHAT and FQNNGV. CDR3 length equals 14 residues. CDR3 loop: CASSLERGFPEAFF. For the CDR3, the DNA is TGTGCCAGCAGCTTAGAGCGGGGGTTTCCCGAAGCTTTCTTT.

This chain uses TRBV6-4 with TRBJ2-1, with 8 bases lining up with TRBD2. This CDR3 is built from 15 residues. CDR1 is MRHNA and CDR2 is SNTAGT in the germline V gene. The V segment lost 5 bases and the J segment 2 bases; nucleotides outside the gene matches: 5. DNA for the CDR3: TGTGCCAGCAGTCCCTCGGGGGGGACCTACAATGAGCAGTTCTTC. It is translated as CASSPSGGTYNEQFF.

V is TRBV11-2 and J is TRBJ2-4; 9 positions agree with TRBD1. This CDR3 is built from 18 residues. Losses at the gene ends were 3 bases for V and 0 bases for J; bases not matched to a gene: 9. In germline, CDR1 is SGHAT, CDR2 FQNNGV. CDR3 residues: CASSLTGQGLIAKNIQYF. The DNA of the CDR3 is TGTGCCAGCAGCTTGACGGGACAGGGATTGATAGCCAAAAACATTCAGTACTTC.

In DNA form, the CDR3 reads TGTGCCAGCAGCGGGACAGCGAACACCGGGGAGCTGTTTTTT. Protein: CASSGTANTGELFF. This chain joins TRBV7-8 and TRBJ2-2; 7 bases are a match to TRBD1. Germline CDR1 is SGHVS and CDR2 is FQNEAQ. Trimming removed 5 bases from V and 0 bases from J; junction bases left unmatched: 0. This CDR3 comprises 14 residues.

V usage is TRBV5-1 and J usage is TRBJ1-4, with 7 bases fitting TRBD1. The CDR3 contains 18 residues. Unmatched junction bases numbered 17, after V lost 7 bases and J lost 2 bases. Germline CDR1 SGHRS, CDR2 YFSETQ. The CDR3 bases are TGCGCCAGCTTCTTCACCGGGACAGATACTCTCACTAATGAAAAACTGTTTTTT. Translating gives CASFFTGTDTLTNEKLFF.

This rearrangement joins TRBV4-1 to TRBJ2-7; perhaps TRBD1 as D (6 bases). The CDR3 contains 16 residues. Between the trimmed V and J ends, which lost 0 bases and 2 bases, there was a span of 14 bases. Germline-derived CDR1 and CDR2 are MGHRA and YSYEKL. CDR3 DNA sequence: TGCGCCAGCAGCCAAGATGAAGGACAGTTCGCCTACGAGCAGTACTTC. Protein sequence: CASSQDEGQFAYEQYF.

The gene calls are TRBV18 and TRBJ2-1, with 10 positions matching TRBD1. V shed 6 bases and J 8 bases; nucleotides not matched to a gene: 7. The CDR3 is 14 residues long. Germline V gene lookup returns CDR1 KGHSH and CDR2 LQKENI. CDR3 sequence: CASSLRQGADEQFF. The CDR3 nucleotides are TGTGCCAGCTCGCTTCGACAGGGGGCGGATGAGCAGTTCTTC.

The V gene is TRBV19, the J gene TRBJ1-5, with TRBD1 matching 8 bases. Looked up from germline, CDR1 is LNHDA and CDR2 is SQIVND (reference sequence). This CDR3 region has 16 residues. The J segment lost 3 bases and the V segment lost 7 bases, leaving 11 bases of the junction unmatched. The CDR3 nucleotides are TGTGCCAGTACTGTACAGACAGGGGTGACCAATCAGCCCCAGCATTTT. It yields the protein CASTVQTGVTNQPQHF.

The chain employs TRBV28 and TRBJ1-5; D remains ambiguous. The CDR3 has 14 residues. The germline CDR1 and CDR2 sequences are MDHEN and SYDVKM. V lost 5 bases and J 4 bases, leaving 12 bases between the germline ends. CDR3 in amino acids: CASSTITGNQPQHF. The CDR3 DNA reads TGTGCCAGCAGTACCATCACGGGGAATCAGCCCCAGCATTTT.

This clone came up a few times. The gene calls are TRBV28 and TRBJ1-3, with D tentatively TRBD1 (5 bases). With 5 bases removed from V and 6 bases from J, the gap between germline ends came to 17 bases. CDR3 length: 15 residues. Germline V CDR1 and CDR2: MDHEN, SYDVKM. The CDR3 DNA sequence: TGTGCCAGCAGTGAGGTTCGGGGGTGGACAAACACCATATATTTT. It codes for CASSEVRGWTNTIYF. The full variable domain, in which reference TRBV28 and TRBJ1-3 provide the parts outside the CDR3, is DVKVTQSSRYLVKRTGEKVFLECVQDMDHENMFWYRQDPGLGLRLIYFSYDVKMKEKGDIPEGYSVSREKKERFSLILESASTNQTSMYLCASSEVRGWTNTIYFGEGSWLTVV.

This clone was counted between two and nine times. The chain is built from TRBV7-3 and TRBJ2-3; tentative D call: TRBD1 (5 bases). V was shortened by 5 bases and J by 1 base, with 16 bases between the two germline ends. The germline V gene has CDR1 SGHTA and CDR2 FQGTGA. This CDR3 has 16 residues. The DNA for the CDR3 is TGTGCCAGCAGCCCAACCCGCACAGGAGGCACAGATACGCAGTATTTT. As protein: CASSPTRTGGTDTQYF.

This rearrangement joins TRBV3-1 (or the pseudogene TRBV3-2) to TRBJ2-3; tentatively, D is TRBD2 (5 bases). CDR3 length: 17 amino acids. Trimming removed 1 base from V and 0 bases from J, with 14 bases in between. The germline gives CDR1 LGHDT, CDR2 YNNKEL (reference sequence). As DNA, the CDR3 is TGTGCCAGCAGCCAAGTCAGGCGGGTCTCTAGCACAGATACGCAGTATTTT. Amino acids: CASSQVRRVSSTDTQYF.

This chain connects TRBV7-9 to TRBJ1-6; 9 bases align to TRBD1. Germline lookup yields CDR1 SEHNR and CDR2 FQNEAQ (reference sequence). Trimming took 5 bases from V and 12 from J; bases not matched to a gene: 8. The CDR3 is made up of 14 amino acids. For the CDR3, the DNA is TGTGCCAGCAGCGGAGAGGGACAGGGAAGACCCCTCCACTTT. This sequence encodes CASSGEGQGRPLHF.

This sequence joins TRBV27 and TRBJ2-2, with 9 positions matching TRBD2. The ends lost 6 bases at V and 0 bases at J; junction bases unmatched: 2. The CDR3 is 15 residues long. Germline V lookup: CDR1 MNHEY, CDR2 SMNVEV (reference sequence). The CDR3 region is CASRLAGSNTGELFF. DNA for the CDR3: TGTGCCAGCAGGCTAGCGGGGTCGAACACCGGGGAGCTGTTTTTT.

The V gene is TRBV5-1, the J gene TRBJ1-2; D uncertain. The length of the CDR3 is 14 residues. Germline V CDR1 and CDR2: SGHRS, YFSETQ. The ends were cut back, 5 bases at V and 0 bases at J, with 11 bases in the middle. The CDR3 protein is CASRSQTSNYGYTF. The CDR3 DNA reads TGCGCCAGCAGGTCGCAGACTTCTAACTATGGCTACACCTTC.

Written as DNA, the CDR3 is TGTGCCAGCAGCGACGGACTAGCGGGGGGAGAGACCCAGTACTTC. It yields the protein CASSDGLAGGETQYF. The chain combines TRBV7-7 with TRBJ2-5, with 14 bases aligning to TRBD2. The J segment lost 4 bases and the V segment lost 5 bases, leaving 3 bases of the junction unmatched. Looked up from germline, CDR1 is SSHAT and CDR2 is FNYEAQ (reference sequence). The CDR3 contains 15 residues. Variable domain in full (rest from reference TRBV7-7 and TRBJ2-5): GAGVSQSPRYKVTKRGQDVTLRCDPISSHATLYWYQQALGQGPEFLTYFNYEAQPDKSGLPSDRFSAERPEGSISTLTIQRTEQRDSAMYRCASSDGLAGGETQYFGPGTRLLVL.

The chain recombines TRBV7-9 with TRBJ1-5; TRBD1 might be the D (6 bases). CDR1 and CDR2 from the germline V gene are SEHNR and FQNEAQ (reference sequence). Deletions cut 4 bases from V and 3 bases from J, with 10 bases between. This CDR3 is built from 14 residues. The CDR3 here is CASSSDRTNQPQHF. The CDR3, as DNA: TGTGCCAGCAGCTCCGACAGGACCAATCAGCCCCAGCATTTT.

The table lists this clone with a count of one. The J gene is TRBJ1-6, the V gene TRBV7-9, with TRBD1 identical over 9 bases. This CDR3 comprises 15 residues. The junction had 7 bases not matched to a gene; V was cut back by 6 bases and J by 7 bases. Germline lookup yields CDR1 SEHNR and CDR2 FQNEAQ (reference sequence). The CDR3 DNA reads as TGTGCCAGCAGAACAGGGGGCGCAGGGAATTCACCCCTCCACTTT. This sequence encodes CASRTGGAGNSPLHF. Full variable domain (outside the CDR3, taken from reference TRBV7-9 and TRBJ1-6): DTGVSQNPRHKITKRGQNVTFRCDPISEHNRLYWYRQTLGQGPEFLTYFQNEAQLEKSRLLSDRFSAERPKGSFSTLEIQRTEQGDSAMYLCASRTGGAGNSPLHFGNGTRLTVT.

The chain joins TRBV19 to TRBJ1-2, with D uncertain. Germline V CDR1 and CDR2: LNHDA, SQIVND (reference sequence). Between the trimmed V and J ends, which lost 3 bases and 0 bases, there was a span of 5 bases. CDR3 length equals 13 residues. The CDR3 loop reads CASSITTNYGYTF. CDR3 nucleotide sequence: TGTGCCAGTAGTATCACAACTAACTATGGCTACACCTTC.

The J gene is TRBJ1-2, the V gene TRBV7-9, with 7 positions matching TRBD1. V was pared by 5 bases and J by 6 bases, with 18 bases of the junction left unmatched. CDR1 and CDR2 from the germline V gene are SEHNR and FQNEAQ (reference sequence). This CDR3 comprises 17 residues. The CDR3 loop reads CASSTRDSVGLRDGYTF. In DNA, the CDR3 is TGTGCCAGCAGCACCCGGGACAGTGTCGGTCTACGCGATGGCTACACCTTC.

To note about this clone: The junction and the germline gene differ at one end; a read error may be behind it. The chain recombines TRBV6-6 with TRBJ1-5; 8 nucleotides line up with TRBD1. CDR3 size: 15 residues. Per germline, CDR1 MNHNY and CDR2 SVGAGI (reference sequence). The CDR3 sequence is CASSNSGQGGEPQHF. The CDR3 DNA reads TGTGCCAGCAGTAACTCCGGACAGGGAGGCGAGCCCCAGCATTTT.

The V and J genes are TRBV19 and TRBJ1-5; 8 bases align to TRBD1. Per germline, CDR1 LNHDA and CDR2 SQIVND (reference sequence). V lost 3 bases to trimming and J lost 6 bases; unmatched junction nucleotides: 10. The length of the CDR3 is 16 residues. The DNA for the CDR3 is TGTGCCAGTAGTATCCCTCAGGGGGCCGGGAGTCAGCCCCAGCATTTT. Translating it yields CASSIPQGAGSQPQHF.

By its share, this clone is medium-sized. The chain employs TRBV7-8 and TRBJ2-7, with D perhaps matching TRBD1 (7 bases). The CDR3 extends over 16 amino acids. Trimming removed 1 base at V and 3 bases at J, with 16 bases between. CDR1 is SGHVS, CDR2 FQNEAQ, per germline. The CDR3 DNA sequence: TGTGCCAGCAGCTTAGGGGCGGGGACAGCCAACTACGAGCAGTACTTC. This codes for CASSLGAGTANYEQYF.

This clone was counted between two and nine times. The chain employs TRBV15 and TRBJ2-3; 11 bases agree with TRBD2. J was trimmed by 5 bases and V by 2 bases; bases with no gene match: 9. Germline CDR1 and CDR2: LNHNV and YYDKDF (reference sequence). CDR3 length equals 17 residues. In DNA, the CDR3 is TGTGCCACCAGCAGACGTATTACTAGCGGGGGAGGAGATACGCAGTATTTT. Encoded protein: CATSRRITSGGGDTQYF.

The V and J genes are TRBV10-3 and TRBJ2-1; 11 bases align to TRBD2. Germline trimming cut 5 bases from V and 4 bases from J; bases unmatched to any gene: 4. The germline gives CDR1 ENHRY, CDR2 SYGVKD. This CDR3 region has 15 residues. CDR3 sequence (DNA): TGTGCCATCAGTCCAGGGACTAGCGGATACAATGAGCAGTTCTTC. It encodes CAISPGTSGYNEQFF.

This clone was seen just once. The chain has TRBV4-3 and TRBJ2-7; perhaps TRBD2 as D (6 bases). The germline CDR1 and CDR2 sequences are LGHNA and YSLEER. This CDR3 is built from 14 residues. V was cut by 0 bases and J by 2 bases, with 8 bases left in between. Written as DNA, the CDR3 is TGCGCCAGCAGCCAAGACCCGGGAGCCTACGAGCAGTACTTC. Amino acids: CASSQDPGAYEQYF.

The CDR3 DNA reads TGTGCCAGCAGCTTGGGTCCCGGAGACTACAATGAGCAGTTCTTC. It specifies CASSLGPGDYNEQFF. The chain links TRBV5-8 to TRBJ2-1; D uncertain. Germline assignment: CDR1 SGHTS and CDR2 YDEGEE. V lost 0 bases to trimming and J lost 3 bases, with 10 bases between them. The CDR3 extends over 15 amino acids.